One sample yielded the 16 T cell receptor beta chains listed below, sequenced in a study of T cell clonotyping in hematopoietic cell transplantation. Here immunoSEQ multiplex PCR was the method, and the copy in TCRdb shows in-frame clones only, minus some. The sample lists roughly 5,000 clones, 89% occurring once. The specimen was peripheral blood mononuclear cells, collected 100 days after allogeneic stem cell transplant. These receptors were collected from a male patient aged 70 to 80 who had an allogeneic stem cell transplant from an unrelated donor, so T cells may come from the graft donor. Some clones in this sample may be carry-over from other donors' samples.

The V call is TRBV14, the J call TRBJ1-2; D unclear. The CDR3 totals 13 residues. CDR1 and CDR2 from the germline V gene are SGHDN and FVKESK. The V gene lost 3 bases and the J gene lost 1 base, with 6 bases spanning the gap. The CDR3 sequence is CASSHARNYGYTF. The CDR3 coding sequence is TGTGCCAGCAGCCACGCGCGTAACTATGGCTACACCTTC.

The chain carries TRBV9 and TRBJ2-7, with 8 positions matching TRBD1. The CDR3 loop spans 14 amino acids. Per germline, CDR1 SGDLS and CDR2 YYNGEE. J gave up 3 bases and V 2 bases, and 4 bases lay outside the gene matches. The CDR3 DNA sequence: TGTGCCAGCAGCGTTGGACAGGGCGACTACGAGCAGTACTTC. Translation gives CASSVGQGDYEQYF. Full variable domain (rest looked up from reference TRBV9 and TRBJ2-7): DSGVTQTPKHLITATGQRVTLRCSPRSGDLSVYWYQQSLDQGLQFLIQYYNGEERAKGNILERFSAQQFPDLHSELNLSSLELGDSALYFCASSVGQGDYEQYFGPGTRLTVT.

This clone was found a few times. This chain links TRBV6-5 with TRBJ1-3; D gene uncertain. Germline V gives CDR1 MNHEY, CDR2 SVGAGI. This CDR3 spans 12 amino acids. V was clipped by 8 bases and J by 0 bases, with 5 bases between them. CDR3 region: CASVSSGNTIYF. Written as DNA, the CDR3 is TGTGCCAGCGTAAGCTCTGGAAACACCATATATTTT.

The gene calls are TRBV29-1 and TRBJ1-1; 7 bases are a match to TRBD1. The CDR3 is 14 amino acids. Per germline, CDR1 SQVTM and CDR2 ANQGSEA. V lost 4 bases and J lost 2; bases outside the gene matches: 7. CDR3 sequence: CSVGQGLPNTEAFF. In nucleotides, the CDR3 is TGCAGCGTTGGACAGGGACTTCCTAACACTGAAGCTTTCTTT.

This sequence joins TRBV7-9 and TRBJ2-7; 9 nucleotides match TRBD2. Germline V gene sequence: CDR1 SEHNR, CDR2 FQNEAQ (reference sequence). Germline trimming cut 0 bases from V and 4 bases from J; bases unmatched to any gene: 4. This CDR3 comprises 15 residues. The CDR3 DNA reads TGTGCCAGCAGCTTAGCTGCGCGGGAGGGTTACGAGCAGTACTTC. Translation: CASSLAAREGYEQYF.

The chain combines TRBV9 with TRBJ1-4, with TRBD1 matching 7 bases. The CDR3 length is 15 residues. Germline V gives CDR1 SGDLS, CDR2 YYNGEE. Trimming removed 3 bases from V and 5 bases from J; junction bases left unmatched: 7. In DNA form, the CDR3 reads TGTGCCAGCAGCGCCTCAGGGGGGCGGAATGAAAAACTGTTTTTT. Translated: CASSASGGRNEKLFF.

The V gene is TRBV6-5, the J gene TRBJ1-1; the D gene is possibly TRBD1 (5 bases). The V end lost 0 bases, the J end lost 0 bases, and 8 bases lay between the germline ends. The V gene's germline CDR1 is MNHEY and CDR2 SVGAGI. The CDR3 extends over 15 amino acids. CDR3 protein: CASSYSRDLNTEAFF. CDR3 in DNA: TGTGCCAGCAGTTACTCAAGGGACTTGAACACTGAAGCTTTCTTT.

The chain uses TRBV19 and TRBJ2-3; 7 bases map to TRBD1. Germline V CDR1 and CDR2: LNHDA, SQIVND (reference sequence). Unmatched junction bases numbered 1, after V lost 3 bases and J lost 4 bases. CDR3 length: 13 amino acids. CDR3 DNA sequence: TGTGCCAGTAGTATTACAGGGGCAGATACGCAGTATTTT. It encodes CASSITGADTQYF.

The rearrangement uses TRBV5-1 and TRBJ2-7; 9 bases align to TRBD1. With 0 bases clipped from V and 4 bases from J, the junction kept 8 bases outside the gene matches. This CDR3 has 16 residues. Germline values: CDR1 SGHRS, CDR2 YFSETQ. The CDR3 DNA is TGCGCCAGCAGCTTGGACCGTCCCGGGACAGGGTACGAGCAGTACTTC. Protein: CASSLDRPGTGYEQYF. Variable domain in full (rest from reference TRBV5-1 and TRBJ2-7): KAGVTQTPRYLIKTRGQQVTLSCSPISGHRSVSWYQQTPGQGLQFLFEYFSETQRNKGNFPGRFSGRQFSNSRSEMNVSTLELGDSALYLCASSLDRPGTGYEQYFGPGTRLTVT.

The gene calls are TRBV7-8 and TRBJ1-1; D possibly corresponds to TRBD1 (5 bases). The CDR3 consists of 15 residues. The germline V gene encodes CDR1 SGHVS and CDR2 FQNEAQ. With 1 base removed from V and 4 bases from J, the gap between germline ends came to 13 bases. The CDR3 sequence is CASSLDGGRTTEAFF. CDR3 DNA sequence: TGTGCCAGCAGCTTAGATGGGGGGAGAACCACTGAAGCTTTCTTT.

The chain is built from TRBV28 and TRBJ1-2; D gene uncertain. Trimming pared 6 bases from V and 0 bases from J, leaving 17 bases between. Germline V CDR1 and CDR2: MDHEN, SYDVKM. CDR3 length: 16 residues. CDR3 sequence (DNA): TGTGCCAGCAGCCCTACCTGGCTCGGGTCTAACTATGGCTACACCTTC. Translation: CASSPTWLGSNYGYTF.

DNA of the CDR3: TGTGCCAGCAGTTGGGCTAGCGGGGCCGCGTACGAGCAGTACTTC. This sequence encodes CASSWASGAAYEQYF. The chain is built from TRBV6-5 and TRBJ2-7, with TRBD2 matching 9 bases. CDR3 length: 15 amino acids. V gave up 4 bases and J gave up 4 bases; unmatched junction bases: 8. In germline, CDR1 is MNHEY, CDR2 SVGAGI.

The rearrangement links TRBV29-1 to TRBJ1-5; tentative D call: TRBD1 (6 bases). The CDR3 runs to 13 residues. V lost 4 bases and J 5 bases, leaving 12 bases between the germline ends. Germline V CDR1 and CDR2: SQVTM, ANQGSEA. The CDR3 DNA reads TGCAGCGTTGGGTCAGGGGAGGATCAGCCCCAGCATTTT. This gives the protein CSVGSGEDQPQHF.

The gene calls are TRBV27 and TRBJ2-7; D perhaps matches TRBD2 (5 bases). This CDR3 contains 15 residues. CDR1 is MNHEY and CDR2 is SMNVEV in the germline V gene (reference sequence). Trimming stripped 3 bases from V and 2 bases from J, with 14 bases between. CDR3 region: CASSFGRANAYEQYF. CDR3 sequence (DNA): TGTGCCAGCAGTTTTGGGCGGGCAAACGCCTACGAGCAGTACTTC.

The chain couples TRBV7-9 to TRBJ1-5; D is unclear. In germline, CDR1 is SEHNR, CDR2 FQNEAQ (reference sequence). The CDR3 extends over 14 amino acids. The V end was cut by 2 bases, the J end by 6 bases, with 11 bases between. CDR3 sequence (DNA): TGTGCCAGCAGCTTATCCGGGTCCGCTCAGCCCCAGCATTTT. Translated: CASSLSGSAQPQHF.

This chain joins TRBV18 and TRBJ2-7, with a tentative D call TRBD1 (5 bases). This CDR3 has 15 residues. Germline V gene lookup returns CDR1 KGHSH and CDR2 LQKENI. Trimming cost V 5 bases and J 6 bases, with 20 bases left between them. Here the CDR3 DNA reads TGTGCCAGCTCATCGACAGCGAATTTTATCTCCGAGCAGTACTTC. Amino acid sequence: CASSSTANFISEQYF.